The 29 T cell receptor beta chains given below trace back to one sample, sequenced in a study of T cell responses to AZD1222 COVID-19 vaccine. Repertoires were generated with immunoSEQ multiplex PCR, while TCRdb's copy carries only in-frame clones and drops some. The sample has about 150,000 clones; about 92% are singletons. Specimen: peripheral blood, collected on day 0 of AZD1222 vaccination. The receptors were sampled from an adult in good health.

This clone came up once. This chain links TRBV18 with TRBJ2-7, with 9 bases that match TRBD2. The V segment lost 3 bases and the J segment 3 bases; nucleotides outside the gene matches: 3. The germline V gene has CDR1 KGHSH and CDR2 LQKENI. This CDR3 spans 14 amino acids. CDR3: CASSPKRGDYEQYF. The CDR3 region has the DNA TGTGCCAGCTCACCCAAGCGGGGGGACTACGAGCAGTACTTC.

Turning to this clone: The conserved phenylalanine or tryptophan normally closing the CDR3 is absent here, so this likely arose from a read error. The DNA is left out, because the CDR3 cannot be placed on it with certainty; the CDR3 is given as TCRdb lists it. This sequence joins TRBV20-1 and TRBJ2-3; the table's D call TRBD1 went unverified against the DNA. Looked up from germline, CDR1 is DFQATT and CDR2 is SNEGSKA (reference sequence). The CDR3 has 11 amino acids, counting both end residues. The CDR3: CSARHRDRGLP.

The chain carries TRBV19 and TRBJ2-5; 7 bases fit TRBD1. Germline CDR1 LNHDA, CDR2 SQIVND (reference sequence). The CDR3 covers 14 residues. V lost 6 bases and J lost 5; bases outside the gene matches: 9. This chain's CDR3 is CASSMTGLGETQYF. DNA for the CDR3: TGTGCCAGTAGCATGACAGGGCTGGGGGAGACCCAGTACTTC.

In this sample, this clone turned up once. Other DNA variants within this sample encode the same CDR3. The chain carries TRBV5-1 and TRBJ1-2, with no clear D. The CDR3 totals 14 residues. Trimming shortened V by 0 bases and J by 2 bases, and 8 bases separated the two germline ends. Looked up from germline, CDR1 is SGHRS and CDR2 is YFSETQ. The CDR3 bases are TGCGCCAGCAGCTTGGAAACGCCGAACTATGGCTACACCTTC. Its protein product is CASSLETPNYGYTF.

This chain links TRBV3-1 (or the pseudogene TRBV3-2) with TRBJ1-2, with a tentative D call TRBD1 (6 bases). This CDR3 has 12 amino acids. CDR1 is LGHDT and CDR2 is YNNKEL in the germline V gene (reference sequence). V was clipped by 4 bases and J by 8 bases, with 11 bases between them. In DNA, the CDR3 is TGTGCCAGCAGCCGTCCCACAGGGGGCTACACCTTC. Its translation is CASSRPTGGYTF.

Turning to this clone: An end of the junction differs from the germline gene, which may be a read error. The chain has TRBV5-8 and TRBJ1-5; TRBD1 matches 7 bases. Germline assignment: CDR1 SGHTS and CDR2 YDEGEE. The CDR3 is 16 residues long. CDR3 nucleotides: TGTGCCAGCAGCTTGCGGGGAAGGGGGCGCAACCAGCCCCAGCATTTT. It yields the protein CASSLRGRGRNQPQHF.

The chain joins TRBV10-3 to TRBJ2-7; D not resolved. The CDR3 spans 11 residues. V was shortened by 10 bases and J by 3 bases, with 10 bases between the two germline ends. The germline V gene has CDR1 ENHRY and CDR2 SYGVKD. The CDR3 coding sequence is TGTGCCACCTCAGAAAACTACGAGCAGTACTTC. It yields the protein CATSENYEQYF.

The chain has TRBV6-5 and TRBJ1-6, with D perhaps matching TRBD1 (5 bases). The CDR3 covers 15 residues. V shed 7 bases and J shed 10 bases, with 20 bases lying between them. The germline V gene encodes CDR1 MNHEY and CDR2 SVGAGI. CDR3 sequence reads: CASTLGGQGNSPLHF. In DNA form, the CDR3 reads TGTGCCAGCACCCTTGGAGGGCAGGGCAACTCACCCCTCCACTTT.

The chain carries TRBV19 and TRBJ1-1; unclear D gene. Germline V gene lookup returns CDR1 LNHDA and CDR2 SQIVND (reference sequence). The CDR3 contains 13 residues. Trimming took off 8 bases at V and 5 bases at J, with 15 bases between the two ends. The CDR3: CASSESQGTEAFF. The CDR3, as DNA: TGTGCCAGTTCCGAATCGCAAGGGACTGAAGCTTTCTTT.

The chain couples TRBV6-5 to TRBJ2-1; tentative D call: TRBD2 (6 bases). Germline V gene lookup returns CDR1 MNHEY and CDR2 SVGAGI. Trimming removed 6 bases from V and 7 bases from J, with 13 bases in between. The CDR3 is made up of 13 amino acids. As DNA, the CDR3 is TGTGCCAGCAGAAAACTCGGGGGAAATGAGCAGTTCTTC. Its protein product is CASRKLGGNEQFF.

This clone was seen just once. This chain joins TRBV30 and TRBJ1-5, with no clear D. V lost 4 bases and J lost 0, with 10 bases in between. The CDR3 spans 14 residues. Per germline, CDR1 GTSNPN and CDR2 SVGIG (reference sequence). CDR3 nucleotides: TGTGCCTGGAAGCCAGGCTATAGCAATCAGCCCCAGCATTTT. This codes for CAWKPGYSNQPQHF.

This chain's CDR3 is CASSLLTGATSYNEQFF. The DNA of the CDR3 is TGTGCCAGCAGTTTACTTACCGGGGCTACCTCCTACAATGAGCAGTTCTTC. This chain links TRBV27 with TRBJ2-1; D may be TRBD1 or TRBD2 (5 bases each). Trimming left V 2 bases short and J 0 bases short, with 14 bases between. The germline CDR1 and CDR2 sequences are MNHEY and SMNVEV (reference sequence). The CDR3 has 17 residues.

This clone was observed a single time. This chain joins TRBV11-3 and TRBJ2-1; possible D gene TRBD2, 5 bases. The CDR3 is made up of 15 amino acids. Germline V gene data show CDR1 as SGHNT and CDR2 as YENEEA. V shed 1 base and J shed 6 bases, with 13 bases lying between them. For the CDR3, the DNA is TGTGCCAGCAGCTTAGTGGCTAGCTCCGGCAATGAGCAGTTCTTC. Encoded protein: CASSLVASSGNEQFF.

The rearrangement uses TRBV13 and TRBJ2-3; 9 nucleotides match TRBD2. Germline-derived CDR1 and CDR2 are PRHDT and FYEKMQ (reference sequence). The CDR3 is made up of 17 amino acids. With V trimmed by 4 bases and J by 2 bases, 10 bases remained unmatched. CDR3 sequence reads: CASSSKAGGRYTDTQYF. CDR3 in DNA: TGTGCCAGCAGCTCGAAAGCGGGGGGCCGGTACACAGATACGCAGTATTTT.

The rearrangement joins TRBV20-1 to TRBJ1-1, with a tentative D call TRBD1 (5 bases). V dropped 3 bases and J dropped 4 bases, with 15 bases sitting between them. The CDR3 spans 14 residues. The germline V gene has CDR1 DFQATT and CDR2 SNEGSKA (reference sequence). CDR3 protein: CSASSWDRGTEAFF. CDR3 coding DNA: TGCAGTGCTAGTTCATGGGATAGGGGCACTGAAGCTTTCTTT.

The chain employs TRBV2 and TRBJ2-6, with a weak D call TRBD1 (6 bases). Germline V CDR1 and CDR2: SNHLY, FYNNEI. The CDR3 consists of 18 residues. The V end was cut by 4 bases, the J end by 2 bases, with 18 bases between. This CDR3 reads CASSGFSSGAAGANVLTF. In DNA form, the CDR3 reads TGTGCCAGCAGTGGATTTAGCTCAGGGGCTGCTGGGGCCAACGTCCTGACTTTC. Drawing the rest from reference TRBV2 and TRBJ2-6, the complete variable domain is EPEVTQTPSHQVTQMGQEVILRCVPISNHLYFYWYRQILGQKVEFLVSFYNNEISEKSEIFDDQFSVERPDGSNFTLKIRSTKLEDSAMYFCASSGFSSGAAGANVLTFGAGSRLTVL.

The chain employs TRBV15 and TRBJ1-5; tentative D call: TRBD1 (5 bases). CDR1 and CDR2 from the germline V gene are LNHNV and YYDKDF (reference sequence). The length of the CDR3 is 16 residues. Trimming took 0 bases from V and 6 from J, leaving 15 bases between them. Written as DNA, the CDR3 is TGTGCCACCAGCAGAGATTTAGCGGGGGTTGGTCAGCCCCAGCATTTT. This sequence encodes CATSRDLAGVGQPQHF. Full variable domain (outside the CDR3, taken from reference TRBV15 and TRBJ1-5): DAMVIQNPRYQVTQFGKPVTLSCSQTLNHNVMYWYQQKSSQAPKLLFHYYDKDFNNEADTPDNFQSRRPNTSFCFLDIRSPGLGDTAMYLCATSRDLAGVGQPQHFGDGTRLSIL.

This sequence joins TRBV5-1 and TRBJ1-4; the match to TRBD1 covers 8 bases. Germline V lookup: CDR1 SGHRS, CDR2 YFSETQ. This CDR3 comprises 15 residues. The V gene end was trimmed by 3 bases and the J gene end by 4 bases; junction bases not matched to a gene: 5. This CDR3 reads CASSSTGGSNEKLFF. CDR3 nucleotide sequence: TGCGCCAGCAGCTCTACAGGGGGGAGTAATGAAAAACTGTTTTTT.

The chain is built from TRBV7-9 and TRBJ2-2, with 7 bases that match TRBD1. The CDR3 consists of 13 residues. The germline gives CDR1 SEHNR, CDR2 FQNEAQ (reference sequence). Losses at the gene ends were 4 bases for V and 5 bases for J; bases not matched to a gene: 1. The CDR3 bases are TGTGCCAGCAGCTCGACAGGGACCGGGGAGCTGTTTTTT. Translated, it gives CASSSTGTGELFF.

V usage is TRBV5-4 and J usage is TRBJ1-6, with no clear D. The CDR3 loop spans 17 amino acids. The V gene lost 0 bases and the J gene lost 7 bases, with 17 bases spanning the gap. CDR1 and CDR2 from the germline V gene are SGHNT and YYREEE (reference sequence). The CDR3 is CASSLAVGKFANSPLHF. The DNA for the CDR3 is TGTGCCAGCAGCTTGGCAGTCGGGAAGTTCGCAAATTCACCCCTCCACTTT.

Here the CDR3 reads CASSPGRGFGANQPQHF. Here the CDR3 DNA reads TGTGCCAGCTCACCTGGGAGGGGCTTCGGCGCTAATCAGCCCCAGCATTTT. This chain links TRBV18 with TRBJ1-5; D is perhaps TRBD1 (5 bases). Germline V gene lookup returns CDR1 KGHSH and CDR2 LQKENI. This CDR3 has 17 amino acids. The V end lost 3 bases, the J end lost 4 bases, and 19 bases lay between the germline ends.

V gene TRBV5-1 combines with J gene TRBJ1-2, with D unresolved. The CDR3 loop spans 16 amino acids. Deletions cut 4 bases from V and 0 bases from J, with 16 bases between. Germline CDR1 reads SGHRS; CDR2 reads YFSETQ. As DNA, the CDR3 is TGCGCCAGCAGCCTAGGGCCCCGGGGAACTAACTATGGCTACACCTTC. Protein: CASSLGPRGTNYGYTF.

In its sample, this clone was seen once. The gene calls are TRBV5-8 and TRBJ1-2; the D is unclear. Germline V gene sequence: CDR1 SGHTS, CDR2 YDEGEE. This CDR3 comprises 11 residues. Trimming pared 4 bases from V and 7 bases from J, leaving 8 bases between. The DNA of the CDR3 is TGTGCCAGCAGCCGGGCCCGTGGCTACACCTTC. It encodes CASSRARGYTF. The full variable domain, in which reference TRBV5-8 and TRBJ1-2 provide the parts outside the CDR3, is EAGVTQSPTHLIKTRGQQATLRCSPISGHTSVYWYQQALGLGLQFLLWYDEGEERNRGNFPPRFSGRQFPNYSSELNVNALELEDSALYLCASSRARGYTFGSGTRLTVV.

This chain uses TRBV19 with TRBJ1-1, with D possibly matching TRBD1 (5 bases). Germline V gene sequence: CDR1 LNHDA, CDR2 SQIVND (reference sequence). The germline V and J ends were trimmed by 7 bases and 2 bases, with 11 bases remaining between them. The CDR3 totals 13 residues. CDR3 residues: CASKGRKNTEAFF. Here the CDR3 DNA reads TGTGCCAGTAAGGGACGGAAAAACACTGAAGCTTTCTTT.

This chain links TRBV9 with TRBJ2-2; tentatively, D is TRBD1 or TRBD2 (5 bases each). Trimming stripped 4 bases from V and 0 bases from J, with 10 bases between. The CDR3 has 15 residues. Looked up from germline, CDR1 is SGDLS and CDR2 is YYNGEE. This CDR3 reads CASSPRGANTGELFF. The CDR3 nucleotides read TGTGCCAGCAGCCCACGAGGGGCGAACACCGGGGAGCTGTTTTTT.

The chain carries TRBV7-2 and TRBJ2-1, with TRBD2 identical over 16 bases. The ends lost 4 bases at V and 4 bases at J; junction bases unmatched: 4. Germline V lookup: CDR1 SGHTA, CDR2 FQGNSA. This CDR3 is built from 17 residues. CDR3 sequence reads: CASSWGLAGGSYNEQFF. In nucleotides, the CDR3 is TGTGCCAGCAGCTGGGGACTAGCGGGAGGGTCGTACAATGAGCAGTTCTTC.

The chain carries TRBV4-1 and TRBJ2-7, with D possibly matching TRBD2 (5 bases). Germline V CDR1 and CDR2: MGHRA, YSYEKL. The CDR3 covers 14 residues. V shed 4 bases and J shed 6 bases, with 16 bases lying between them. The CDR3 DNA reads TGCGCCAGCAGCCTACTGGTGGGAGATGGCGAGCAGTACTTC. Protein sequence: CASSLLVGDGEQYF.

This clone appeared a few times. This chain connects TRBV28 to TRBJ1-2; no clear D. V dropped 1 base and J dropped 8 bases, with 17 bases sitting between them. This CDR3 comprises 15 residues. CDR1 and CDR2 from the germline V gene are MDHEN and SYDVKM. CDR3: CASSLSSWGGEGYTF. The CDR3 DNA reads TGTGCCAGCAGTTTATCCTCTTGGGGAGGAGAAGGCTACACCTTC.

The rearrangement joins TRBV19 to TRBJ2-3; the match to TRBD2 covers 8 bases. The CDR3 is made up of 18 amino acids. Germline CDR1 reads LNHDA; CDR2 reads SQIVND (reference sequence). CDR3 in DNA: TGTGCGTCGCGTTCCCGCCGAGCGGGACTAGTGAGAGTCGATACGCAGTATTTT. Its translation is CASRSRRAGLVRVDTQYF.